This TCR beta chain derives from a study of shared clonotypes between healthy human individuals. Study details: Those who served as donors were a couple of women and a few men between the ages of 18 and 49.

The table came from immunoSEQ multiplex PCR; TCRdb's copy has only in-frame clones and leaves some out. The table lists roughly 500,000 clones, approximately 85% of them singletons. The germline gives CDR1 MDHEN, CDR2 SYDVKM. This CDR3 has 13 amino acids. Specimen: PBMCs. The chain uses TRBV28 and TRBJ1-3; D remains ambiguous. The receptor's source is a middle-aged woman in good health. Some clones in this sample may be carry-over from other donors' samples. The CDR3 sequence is CVTQDFSGNTIYF. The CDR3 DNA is TGTGTCACGCAGGACTTTTCTGGAAACACCATATATTTT.